These 9 T cell receptor beta chains originate from one sample sequenced in a study of cytomegalovirus exposure and HLA in healthy donors. 60 Vbeta and 13 Jbeta primers were used in PCR. The repertoire was sequenced with immunoSEQ multiplex PCR; TCRdb's copy has only in-frame clones and lacks some. The table has 100,000 to 150,000 clones, roughly 76% seen once; the top ten hold 13%. Sequencing was done on a sample of PBMCs. Receptor source: a woman aged 60-75 years in good health and CMV-seropositive.

Worth noting for this clone: A read error may account for a junction end that differs from germline. Here the CDR3 reads CASSLARGIQGTQYF. The CDR3 DNA is TGTGCCAGCAGCTTGGCTAGGGGAATCCAAGGGACCCAGTACTTC. The rearrangement uses TRBV5-8 and TRBJ2-5; weak D call: TRBD1 (5 bases). Germline CDR1 SGHTS, CDR2 YDEGEE. This CDR3 has 15 amino acids.

The rearrangement joins TRBV7-8 to TRBJ2-2; weak D call: TRBD1 (6 bases). Germline V gives CDR1 SGHVS, CDR2 FQNEAQ. This CDR3 is 15 amino acids long. V was cut by 1 base and J by 6 bases, with 12 bases left in between. CDR3 amino acids: CASSLGSSGAGELFF. DNA for the CDR3: TGTGCCAGCAGCTTAGGGTCTTCAGGGGCCGGGGAGCTGTTTTTT. Looking up the rest from reference TRBV7-8 and TRBJ2-2 gives the full variable domain: GAGVSQSPRYKVAKRGQDVALRCDPISGHVSLFWYQQALGQGPEFLTYFQNEAQLDKSGLPSDRFFAERPEGSVSTLKIQRTQQEDSAVYLCASSLGSSGAGELFFGEGSRLTVL.

As regards this clone: At the DNA level, this CDR3 is encoded by other sequences in the same sample as well. CDR3: CASSVGQSTNEKLFF. In DNA form, the CDR3 reads TGTGCCAGCAGCGTAGGACAGTCAACTAATGAAAAACTGTTTTTT. The V call is TRBV9, the J call TRBJ1-4, with D maybe TRBD1 (5 bases). The length of the CDR3 is 15 residues. Germline lookup yields CDR1 SGDLS and CDR2 YYNGEE. Trimming shortened V by 0 bases and J by 0 bases, and 6 bases separated the two germline ends.

This chain joins TRBV4-3 and TRBJ2-3; 11 bases agree with TRBD2. Trimming removed 0 bases from V and 4 bases from J; junction bases left unmatched: 6. There are 17 residues in the CDR3. CDR1 is LGHNA, CDR2 YSLEER, per germline. CDR3 protein: CASSQDMVAGGADTQYF. In nucleotides, the CDR3 is TGCGCCAGCAGCCAAGATATGGTAGCGGGGGGGGCAGATACGCAGTATTTT.

The chain joins TRBV7-3 to TRBJ2-1, with 14 nucleotides matching TRBD2. Germline loops: CDR1 SGHTA, CDR2 FQGTGA. J lost 5 bases, V lost 5 bases, and 5 bases had no gene match. The length of the CDR3 is 16 residues. The CDR3 bases are TGTGCCAGCAGCGTAGGACTAGCGGGAGGCCACAATGAGCAGTTCTTC. Translating gives CASSVGLAGGHNEQFF.

This sequence joins TRBV7-9 and TRBJ1-1, with 8 nucleotides matching TRBD1. With V trimmed by 8 bases and J by 4 bases, 15 bases remained unmatched. Germline lookup yields CDR1 SEHNR and CDR2 FQNEAQ (reference sequence). The CDR3 is made up of 16 amino acids. The CDR3 DNA is TGTGCCAGCGACTTTGGGGCAGGGGGCAGGAGCACTGAAGCTTTCTTT. Translating it yields CASDFGAGGRSTEAFF.

In its sample, this clone was seen once. The rearrangement links TRBV19 to TRBJ2-3, with 14 bases identical to TRBD2. Germline lookup yields CDR1 LNHDA and CDR2 SQIVND (reference sequence). The CDR3 covers 16 residues. V dropped 5 bases and J dropped 3; count of bases not matched to a gene: 4. The CDR3 spells CASSPGLAGATDTQYF. CDR3 sequence (DNA): TGTGCCAGTAGTCCGGGACTAGCGGGAGCTACAGATACGCAGTATTTT.

The genes are TRBV11-2 and TRBJ2-5; D is possibly TRBD1 (5 bases). The J call may be faulty, since TRBJ2-7 better matches the DNA end. CDR1 SGHAT and CDR2 FQNNGV come from the germline V gene. This CDR3 comprises 13 residues. The CDR3 reads CASSLATASEQYF. In DNA, the CDR3 is TGTGCCAGCAGCTTAGCGACAGCTAGCGAGCAGTACTTC.

The J gene is TRBJ2-3, the V gene TRBV9, with TRBD1 matching over 9 bases. V lost 4 bases, J lost 4 bases, and 13 bases stayed unmatched. Germline CDR1 is SGDLS and CDR2 is YYNGEE. CDR3 length: 17 residues. For the CDR3, the DNA is TGTGCCAGCAGCCTGAGTGATGGGACAGGGCAGGCAGATACGCAGTATTTT. This sequence encodes CASSLSDGTGQADTQYF.